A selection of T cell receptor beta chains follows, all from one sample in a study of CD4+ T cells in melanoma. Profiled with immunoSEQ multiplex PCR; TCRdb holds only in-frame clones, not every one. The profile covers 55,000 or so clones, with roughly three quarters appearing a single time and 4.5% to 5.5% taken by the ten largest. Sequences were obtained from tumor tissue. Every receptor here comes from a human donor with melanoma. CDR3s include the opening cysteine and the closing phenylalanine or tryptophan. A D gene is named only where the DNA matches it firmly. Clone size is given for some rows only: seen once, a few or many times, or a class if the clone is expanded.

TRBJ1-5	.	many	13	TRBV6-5	TGTGCCAGCCAACTCGATAGCAATCAGCCCCAGCATTTT	CASQLDSNQPQHF
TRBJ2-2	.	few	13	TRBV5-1	TGCGCCAGCAGCCCCGACAGCGCCGGGGAGCTGTTTTTT	CASSPDSAGELFF
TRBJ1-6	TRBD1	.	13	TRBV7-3	TGTGCCAGCAGCGCCGGACAGGGTTCACCCCTCCACTTT	CASSAGQGSPLHF
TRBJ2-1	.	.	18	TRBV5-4	TGTGCCAGCAGCTTGGGAGGTGGGGGTCGACTGATTTACAATGAGCAGTTCTTC	CASSLGGGGRLIYNEQFF
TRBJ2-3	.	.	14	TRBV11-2	TGTGCCAGCAGCCCGGGGGATAGCACAGATACGCAGTATTTT	CASSPGDSTDTQYF
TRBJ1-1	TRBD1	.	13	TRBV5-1	TGCGCCAGCACCCAGGGGGCGAACACTGAAGCTTTCTTT	CASTQGANTEAFF
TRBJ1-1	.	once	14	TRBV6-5	TGTGCCAGCAGTTTTAGGAGAACAAGGACTGAAGCTTTCTTT	CASSFRRTRTEAFF
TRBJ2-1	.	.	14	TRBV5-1	TGCGCCAGCAGCTTGGAACAGGATAGGGATGAGCAGTTCTTC	CASSLEQDRDEQFF
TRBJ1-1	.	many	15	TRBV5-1	TGCGCCAGCAGCTTGGGGCCAGGGATGAACACTGAAGCTTTCTTT	CASSLGPGMNTEAFF
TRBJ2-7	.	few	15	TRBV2	TGTGCCAGCAGCTTAGGGACATCGAGCTCCTACGAGCAGTACTTC	CASSLGTSSSYEQYF
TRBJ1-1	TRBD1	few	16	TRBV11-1	TGTGCCAGCAGCGGGCACAGGGGGACCATGAACACTGAAGCTTTCTTT	CASSGHRGTMNTEAFF
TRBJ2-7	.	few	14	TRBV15	TGTGCCACCAGCAGAGTGGCACAAACGGGCGAGCAGTACTTC	CATSRVAQTGEQYF
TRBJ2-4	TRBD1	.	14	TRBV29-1	TGCAGCGTTGAGGACAGGGATGACAAAAACATTCAGTACTTC	CSVEDRDDKNIQYF
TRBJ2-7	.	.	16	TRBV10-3	TGTGCCATCAGTGAGGCCAATCGACGGAGCTCCTACGAGCAGTACTTC	CAISEANRRSSYEQYF
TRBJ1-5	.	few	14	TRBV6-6	TGTGCCAGCAGTTACGATCGGGGTAGCCGGCCCCAGCATTTT	CASSYDRGSRPQHF
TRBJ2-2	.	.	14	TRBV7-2	TGTGCCAGCCATCGGACCATCAACACCGGGGAGCTGTTTTTT	CASHRTINTGELFF
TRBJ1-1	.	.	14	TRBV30	TGTGCCTGGAGTATGAAAGGGCCGAACACTGAAGCTTTCTTT	CAWSMKGPNTEAFF